Reported below is one TCR beta chain. Its antigen remains unidentified. This sample is part of a study of radiation and T cells in renal cell carcinoma. Study as a whole: Nephrectomy followed 15 Gy stereotactic body radiation by 4 weeks.

Study outcomes and limitations: From baseline, blood top tumor clonotypes peaked at 2 weeks post-radiation.

Time point denoted: blood 2 weeks post-SBRT. Sample treatment: 15 Gy SBRT to primary tumor, nephrectomy 4 weeks later. Blood was sampled at baseline, 2 weeks and 4 weeks after SBRT. The CDR3 loop spans 12 amino acids. CDR1 is MNHEY, CDR2 SVGAGI, per germline. V was trimmed by 6 bases and J by 5 bases, leaving 11 bases between them. Some clones are missing from TCRdb's copy, which holds only in-frame ones; the method was immunoSEQ multiplex PCR. The table lists approximately 49,000 clones, 80% of them singletons. The sample consisted of blood, taken from a patient whose treatment included radiotherapy and nephrectomy. The genes are TRBV6-5 and TRBJ2-7; D tentatively fits TRBD1 or TRBD2 (6 bases each). The sequence derives from a woman aged 70-85 years with renal cell carcinoma. The CDR3 region has the DNA TGTGCCAGCAGGCACCGGGGGCACGAGCAGTACTTC. Amino acids: CASRHRGHEQYF.